One and the same sample provided the 2 T cell receptor beta chains below, sequenced in a study of T-cell memory formation after mild COVID-19. MiXCR was run by TCRdb on the 5' RACE reads, yielding one entry per CDR3 protein. The sample consists of hundreds of thousands of distinct CDR3 sequences, roughly 13% of them appearing once. Material for sequencing was PBMCs or a T cell subset sorted from them (not recorded which). These receptors originate from a man aged 18-30 years who had mild COVID-19 (a few samples of this study predate the infection). Cell type and time point are not known.

The rearrangement joins TRBV2 to TRBJ1-2; D might be TRBD1 (6 bases). V shed 1 base and J shed 2 bases, with 17 bases lying between them. This CDR3 comprises 17 residues. Germline V gives CDR1 SNHLY, CDR2 FYNNEI. The CDR3 bases are TGTGCCAGCAGTGAAGGTCCGGGGGGGGCCTACAACTATGGCTACACCTTC. Its protein is CASSEGPGGAYNYGYTF.

The chain has TRBV29-1 and TRBJ2-1, with no clear D. Germline V lookup: CDR1 SQVTM, CDR2 ANQGSEA. The CDR3 is made up of 11 amino acids. Trimming stripped 7 bases from V and 9 bases from J, with 13 bases between. Written as DNA, the CDR3 is TGCAGCGGCGAGAGTGGGTTTGAGCAGTTCTTC. Its protein is CSGESGFEQFF.